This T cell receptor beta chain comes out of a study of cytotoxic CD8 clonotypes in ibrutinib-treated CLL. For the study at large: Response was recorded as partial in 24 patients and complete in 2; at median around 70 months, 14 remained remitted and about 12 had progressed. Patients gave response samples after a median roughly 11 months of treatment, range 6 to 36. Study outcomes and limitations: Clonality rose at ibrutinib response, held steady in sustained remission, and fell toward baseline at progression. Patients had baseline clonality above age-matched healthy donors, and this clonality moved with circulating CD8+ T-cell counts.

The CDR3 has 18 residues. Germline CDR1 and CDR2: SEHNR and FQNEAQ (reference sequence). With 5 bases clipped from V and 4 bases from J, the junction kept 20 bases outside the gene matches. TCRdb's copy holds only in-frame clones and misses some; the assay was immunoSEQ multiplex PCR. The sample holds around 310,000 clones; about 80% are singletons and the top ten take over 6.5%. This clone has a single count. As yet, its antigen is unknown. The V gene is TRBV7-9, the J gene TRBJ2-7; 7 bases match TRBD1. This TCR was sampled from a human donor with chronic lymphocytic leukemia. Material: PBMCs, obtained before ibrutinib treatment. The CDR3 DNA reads TGTGCCAGCAGCCCTGAATCCCCTCGACAGGGATATAATTACGAGCAGTACTTC. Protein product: CASSPESPRQGYNYEQYF.